A few counts support the clone carrying this T cell receptor beta chain. TCRdb reprocessed the RT-PCR reads with MiXCR, giving one entry per CDR3 protein. The table includes about 680,000 distinct CDR3 sequences, around 14% detected once. The germline V and J ends were trimmed by 2 bases and 8 bases, with 7 bases remaining between them. The length of the CDR3 is 13 residues. Germline V CDR1 and CDR2: SGHDN, FVKESK. This receptor was obtained from a female donor in good health, serving as a healthy control. The chain carries TRBV14 and TRBJ2-6; D remains unclear. Sequenced sample: memory CD4+ T cells from blood. CDR3: CASSQTGPNVLTF. CDR3 DNA: TGTGCCAGCAGCCAAACCGGGCCCAACGTCCTGACTTTC.